This T cell receptor beta chain was recovered during a study of T cell responses to AZD1222 COVID-19 vaccine (dated by TCRdb to 2020 to 2023). About the study as a whole: AZD1222 recipients whose second dose came at about 4 weeks and those whose second dose came at about 12 weeks were combined into one group, since spike-specific TCR depth and breadth did not differ between the two schedules. TCR sequencing covered over 230 trial participants: about 210 given two doses of AZD1222 and 26 given two doses of MenACWY control vaccine. Trial participants were enrolled by age into subgroups of 18-55, 56-69 and 70-plus years, and around 150, 28 and 57 TCR-sequenced participants, respectively, were included in these subgroups.

Unmatched junction bases come to 7, with V trimmed by 5 bases and J by 5 bases. Per the germline V gene (reference sequence), SEHNR is the CDR1 and FQNEAQ is the CDR2. Including the terminal cysteine and phenylalanine, the CDR3 comprises 14 residues. The sequence is cut down to CDR3 DNA, 42 bases in frame from base 1. With respect to this clone: Its antigen is still unknown. Within one base of it there is no much larger clone, and no base qualities were kept.

Sample time point, as interpreted from the label and publication: baseline before first vaccination. Vaccinee samples were obtained from the UK trials COV001 and COV002, which included a single-blind randomized controlled phase 2/3 trial of AZD1222 (ChAdOx1 nCoV-19) in healthy adults. Trial participant PBMC samples were collected at day 0 and day 28 after the second dose for TCRbeta chain sequencing. The research as a whole found: Epitopes outside the regions mutated in the B.1.351 and B.1.1.7 variants were reportedly recognized by nearly half of the unique spike-specific TCRs. After two AZD1222 doses, spike-specific TCR breadth and depth were significantly higher than at day 0 and than in MenACWY recipients. The whole spike protein was spanned by vaccine-associated CD4 TCRs, and dominant responses were seen in regions 160-218 and 743-854. Participants were mostly white British and included more females than males, and it was suggested by the authors that clonal diversity may have been underestimated. Conclusions about previously exposed vaccinees were limited because only six AZD1222 recipients were SARS-CoV-2 seropositive at baseline. The 56-69-year group was small, and its depth increase did not reach significance, likely because of low power. Because no samples from the day 14 peak response were available, repertoires could be characterized only after the peak T cell response.

The CDR3 regions of human TCRbeta chains were analyzed by immunosequencing. Concerning the study's data processing: Repertoire TCRs were matched against a reference library of SARS-CoV-2-specific TCRs generated with the MIRA antigen-specificity platform. Breadth was defined as the fraction of unique TCRs that were SARS-CoV-2-associated. Depth was defined as the fraction of total T cells that were SARS-CoV-2-associated. Each spike-specific TCR was assigned to its reactive spike region and to a CD4 or CD8 class using the MIRA data. Log10-transformed breadth and depth values were compared by one-way ANOVA with Sidak's multiple comparisons tests. TCRdb took this table from immuneACCESS and kept in-frame rearrangements with V and J called. Such tables lack part of the clones; where checked against another copy, unresolved V genes explain under half of the gap, and the rest is unexplained. Clone size and V and J calls were adopted from that table, with D and trimming inferred from the DNA. The sample table records 90,000 to 100,000 clones; roughly 88% of these occur just once. The top ten clonotypes cover less than 3.5% of the sample.

This sample comprised peripheral blood, obtained on day 0 of AZD1222 vaccination. Recombination linked TRBV7-9 to TRBJ2-5; 8 bases in the junction line up with TRBD2. This TCR came from an adult in good health. This receptor has the CDR3 CASSPRTSSETQYF. The bases read TGTGCCAGCAGCCCTCGGACTAGCTCTGAGACCCAGTACTTC. Reference TRBV7-9 and TRBJ2-5 proteins supply the regions before and after the CDR3; the full variable domain is: DTGVSQNPRHKITKRGQNVTFRCDPISEHNRLYWYRQTLGQGPEFLTYFQNEAQLEKSRLLSDRFSAERPKGSFSTLEIQRTEQGDSAMYLCASSPRTSSETQYFGPGTRLLVL.